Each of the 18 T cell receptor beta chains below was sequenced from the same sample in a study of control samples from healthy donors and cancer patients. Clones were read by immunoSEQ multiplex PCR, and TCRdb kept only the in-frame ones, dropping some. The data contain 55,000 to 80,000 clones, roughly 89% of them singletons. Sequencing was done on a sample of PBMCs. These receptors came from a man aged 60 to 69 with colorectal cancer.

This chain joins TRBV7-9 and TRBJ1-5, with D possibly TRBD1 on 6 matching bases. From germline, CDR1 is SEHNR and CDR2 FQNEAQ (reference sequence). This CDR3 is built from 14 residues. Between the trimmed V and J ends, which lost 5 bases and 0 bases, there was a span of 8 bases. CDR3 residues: CASSLRGSNQPQHF. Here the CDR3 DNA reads TGTGCCAGCAGCCTCAGGGGTAGCAATCAGCCCCAGCATTTT.

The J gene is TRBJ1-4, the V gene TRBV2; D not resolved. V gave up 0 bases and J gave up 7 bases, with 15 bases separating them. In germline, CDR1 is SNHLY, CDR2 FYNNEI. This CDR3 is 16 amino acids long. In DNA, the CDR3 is TGTGCCAGCAGTGAAGCGGGTGGGGTCAGCGGTGAAAAACTGTTTTTT. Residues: CASSEAGGVSGEKLFF.

In DNA form, the CDR3 reads TGCGCCAGCAGGAACCCGACAGATGGAAACACCATATATTTT. Translating it yields CASRNPTDGNTIYF. The rearrangement links TRBV5-1 to TRBJ1-3; D perhaps matches TRBD1 (5 bases). Germline CDR1 is SGHRS and CDR2 is YFSETQ. Between the trimmed V and J ends, which lost 5 bases and 3 bases, there was a span of 12 bases. The CDR3 is made up of 14 amino acids.

The DNA of the CDR3 is TGTGCCAGCAGCCTTCTCGAGCGGGGGGGCCTCCGCGATGAGCAGTTCTTC. Amino acids: CASSLLERGGLRDEQFF. This chain links TRBV3-1 (or the pseudogene TRBV3-2) with TRBJ2-1, with 10 bases aligning to TRBD2. CDR1 is LGHDT and CDR2 is YNNKEL in the germline V gene (reference sequence). CDR3 size: 17 residues. J gave up 8 bases and V 4 bases, and 14 bases lay outside the gene matches.

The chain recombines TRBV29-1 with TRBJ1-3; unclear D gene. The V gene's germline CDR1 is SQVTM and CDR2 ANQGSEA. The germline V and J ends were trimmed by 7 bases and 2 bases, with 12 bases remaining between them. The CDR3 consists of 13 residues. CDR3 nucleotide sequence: TGCAGCGCGCTCACGGGCGCTGGAAACACCATATATTTT. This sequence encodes CSALTGAGNTIYF.

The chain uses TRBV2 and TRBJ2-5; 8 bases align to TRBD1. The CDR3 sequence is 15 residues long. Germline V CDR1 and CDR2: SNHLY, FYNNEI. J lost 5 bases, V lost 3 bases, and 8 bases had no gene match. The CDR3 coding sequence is TGTGCCAGCAGTGAGGGAGCGGACAGGGAGGAGACCCAGTACTTC. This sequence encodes CASSEGADREETQYF.

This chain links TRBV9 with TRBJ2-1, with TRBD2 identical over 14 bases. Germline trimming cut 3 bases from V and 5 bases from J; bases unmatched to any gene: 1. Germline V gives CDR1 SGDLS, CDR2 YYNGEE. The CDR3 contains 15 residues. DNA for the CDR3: TGTGCCAGCAGCGGGACTAGCGGGGGGCACAATGAGCAGTTCTTC. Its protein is CASSGTSGGHNEQFF. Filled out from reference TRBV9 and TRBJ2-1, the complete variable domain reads DSGVTQTPKHLITATGQRVTLRCSPRSGDLSVYWYQQSLDQGLQFLIQYYNGEERAKGNILERFSAQQFPDLHSELNLSSLELGDSALYFCASSGTSGGHNEQFFGPGTRLTVL.

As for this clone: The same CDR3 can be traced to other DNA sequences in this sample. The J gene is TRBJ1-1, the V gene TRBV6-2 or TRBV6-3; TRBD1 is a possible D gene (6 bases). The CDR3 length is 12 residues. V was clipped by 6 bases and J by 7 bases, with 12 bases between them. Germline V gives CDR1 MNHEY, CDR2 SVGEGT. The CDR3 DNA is TGTGCCAGCAGCCTAGGACAGCTTGAAGCTTTCTTT. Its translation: CASSLGQLEAFF.

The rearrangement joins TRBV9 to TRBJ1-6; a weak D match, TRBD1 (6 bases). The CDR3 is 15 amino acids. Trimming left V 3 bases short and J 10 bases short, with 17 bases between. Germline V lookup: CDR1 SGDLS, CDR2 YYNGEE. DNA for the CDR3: TGTGCCAGCAGCGCCCGCAGGGGATGGGGCTCACCCCTCCACTTT. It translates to CASSARRGWGSPLHF.

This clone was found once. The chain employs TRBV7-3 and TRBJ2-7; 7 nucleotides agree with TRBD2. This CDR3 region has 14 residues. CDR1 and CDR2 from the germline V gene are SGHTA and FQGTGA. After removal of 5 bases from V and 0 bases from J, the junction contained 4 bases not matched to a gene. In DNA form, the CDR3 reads TGTGCCAGCAGCCCCGGGACTACCTCCTACGAGCAGTACTTC. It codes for CASSPGTTSYEQYF.

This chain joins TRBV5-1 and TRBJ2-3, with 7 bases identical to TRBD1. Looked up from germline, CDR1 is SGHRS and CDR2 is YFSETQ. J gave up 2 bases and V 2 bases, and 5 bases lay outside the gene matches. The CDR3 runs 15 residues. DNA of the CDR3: TGCGCCAGCAGCTTTTACGGACAGGACACAGATACGCAGTATTTT. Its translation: CASSFYGQDTDTQYF.

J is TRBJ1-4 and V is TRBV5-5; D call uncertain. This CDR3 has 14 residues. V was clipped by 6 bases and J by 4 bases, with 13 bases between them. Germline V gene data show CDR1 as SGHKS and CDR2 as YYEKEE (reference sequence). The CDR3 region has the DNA TGTGCCAGCATGGCGGGAGGGAGTAATGAAAAACTGTTTTTT. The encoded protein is CASMAGGSNEKLFF.

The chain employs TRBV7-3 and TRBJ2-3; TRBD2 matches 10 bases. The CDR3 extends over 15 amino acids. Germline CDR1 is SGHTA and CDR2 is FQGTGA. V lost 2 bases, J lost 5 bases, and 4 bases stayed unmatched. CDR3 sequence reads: CASSLGPSGGDTQYF. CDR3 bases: TGTGCCAGCAGCTTAGGTCCTAGCGGGGGAGATACGCAGTATTTT.

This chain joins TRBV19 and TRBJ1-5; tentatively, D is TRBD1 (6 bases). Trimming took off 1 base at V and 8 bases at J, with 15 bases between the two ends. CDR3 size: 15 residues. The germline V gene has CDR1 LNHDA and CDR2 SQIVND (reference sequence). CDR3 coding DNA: TGTGCCAGTAGTATAGGGGGCAGGGGCATGGAGCCCCAGCATTTT. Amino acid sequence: CASSIGGRGMEPQHF.

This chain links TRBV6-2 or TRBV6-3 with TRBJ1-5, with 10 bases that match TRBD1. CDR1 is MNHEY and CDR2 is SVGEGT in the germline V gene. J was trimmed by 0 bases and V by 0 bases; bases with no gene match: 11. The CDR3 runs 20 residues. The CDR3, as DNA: TGTGCCAGCAGTTACTCCGCATCCGGGACAGGGGCCTATAGCAATCAGCCCCAGCATTTT. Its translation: CASSYSASGTGAYSNQPQHF.

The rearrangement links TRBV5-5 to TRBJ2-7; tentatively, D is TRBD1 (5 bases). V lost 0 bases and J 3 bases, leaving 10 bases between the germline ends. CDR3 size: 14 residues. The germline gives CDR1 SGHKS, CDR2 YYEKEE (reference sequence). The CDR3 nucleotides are TGTGCCAGCAGCTTGGGTCAGGGATACTACGAGCAGTACTTC. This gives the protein CASSLGQGYYEQYF.

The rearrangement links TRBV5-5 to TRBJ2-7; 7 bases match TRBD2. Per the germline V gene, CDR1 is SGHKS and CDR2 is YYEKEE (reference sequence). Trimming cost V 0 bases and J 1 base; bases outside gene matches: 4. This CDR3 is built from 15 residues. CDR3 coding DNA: TGTGCCAGCAGCTTGGCCATGGGAGGGTCCTACGAGCAGTACTTC. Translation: CASSLAMGGSYEQYF.

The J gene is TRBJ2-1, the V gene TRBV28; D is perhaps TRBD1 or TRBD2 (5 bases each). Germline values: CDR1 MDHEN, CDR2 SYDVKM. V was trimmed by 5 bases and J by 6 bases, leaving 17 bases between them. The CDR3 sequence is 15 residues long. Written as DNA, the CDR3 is TGTGCCAGCAGTACGTATGGGGCCGGGGCCAATGAGCAGTTCTTC. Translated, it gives CASSTYGAGANEQFF.